This TCR beta chain emerged from a study of cytomegalovirus exposure and HLA in healthy donors (dated by TCRdb to 2017 to 2019). Background on the whole study: An earlier analysis of some 600 of the donors reported about 260 Gb of sequence data and 117 million unique TCR beta sequences obtained from about 200 million T cells. Roughly 290 gigabases of sequencing data and about 92 million unique TCR sequences made up an early release that covered roughly 670 HLA-typed donors. Of the 350 to 450 genotyped donors, roughly 76% were placed in the genetic ancestry cluster associated with self-reported Caucasian donors. The study aimed to test whether signatures of past pathogen exposure could be identified by cataloging public T cell receptors. The T cell repertoires of 670 or so subjects were profiled by immunosequencing and related to cytomegalovirus serostatus. In addition to the first cohort of around 670 subjects, a separate validation cohort of approximately 130 different subjects was used. To predict cytomegalovirus infection status, the study combined high-throughput TCR immunosequencing, statistical association of individual TCRs with disease status, and machine learning. A later analysis re-analyzed previously published TCR beta repertoires from 666 donors and added high-resolution HLA genotyping to study TCR occurrence patterns. The later analysis used no new phenotypic data to find candidate immune exposures, relying instead on TCR beta sequences and their occurrence across donors. An earlier analysis of roughly 600 of the donors used high-throughput TCR beta sequencing to judge whether each TCR beta V gene segment behaved as functional or pseudogenic. Donor age, sex, ethnicity and CMV serostatus were compiled alongside the repertoire data. Genome-wide SNP genotypes for about 65% of the roughly 670 donors were used in a later genetic analysis, which treated that subset as a discovery cohort. Every discovery cohort repertoire had been produced on one sequencing platform. HLA typing included class I and class II loci at four-digit resolution. The number of donors typed differed by locus, with 629-630 for A, B, C, DRB1 and DQB1, 522 for DQA1, some 570 for DPA1, and around 460 for DPB1. About five DR-DQ haplotypes were treated as single units for association and clustering because of strong linkage in the cohort. Among about 360 genotyped donors of the cohort, an average of 235,054 unique TCR beta nucleotide sequences were sequenced per donor, roughly 20% of them non-productive. Overall study results and their limits: In the study, some 160 TCR beta chains were listed as associated with cytomegalovirus. Sequencing depth was assumed to be roughly uniform across donors in the presence/absence analyses, though that assumption may not hold. Only TCR beta chains were sequenced in this cohort, and the absence of alpha or paired-chain data limited detectable features. When HLA alleles, especially DR and DQ, strongly co-occurred, TCR associations were difficult to assign to individual alleles. The 87-base-pair reads could not distinguish some IMGT-functional V segments, including TRBV6-2 and TRBV6-3, so those segments were excluded. In both the original and validation cohorts, the classifier was reported to diagnose cytomegalovirus status with high specificity and sensitivity. A further reported finding was that TCR beta sequences accurately predicted the HLA-A and HLA-B alleles for most subjects in the first cohort. At a false discovery rate of 0.05, a later analysis linked about 17,000 TCR beta sequences to specific HLA alleles. In a later analysis, HLA-associated TCR beta chains showed more clonal expansion and lower generation probabilities than non-associated chains that were equally common. A cluster of highly shared sequence variants was judged likely to represent a technical artifact of the sequencing pipeline. For the cohort, immune exposure information was limited to CMV serostatus. According to the authors, the approach could potentially be generalized to other disease states and immunological phenotypes. In vitro tests confirmed that a few of the cytomegalovirus-associated TCR beta chains recognize cytomegalovirus antigens. V-gene and J-gene trimming of TCR beta chains was associated with a missense DCLRE1C variant in a later genetic analysis, and the association was replicated in an independent cohort. According to a later genetic analysis, donors in an Asian-associated ancestry cluster had fewer N-insertions in productive TCRs than the approximately 650-donor mean. Broadly in line with IMGT annotations, most TCR beta V segments showed up in productive rearrangements about 90% or about 30% of the time in an earlier analysis of 450 to 750 of the donors. In a later analysis, the rate of TCR association differed among HLA loci, with DRB1 alleles having the most associated TCRs and HLA-C alleles having the fewest. The earlier analysis of approximately 590 of the donors excluded approximately 17 rarely observed V segments, including chromosome 9 orphons, because counts were too low. According to a later analysis, parvovirus B19, influenza, CMV and Epstein-Barr virus appeared linked to several top co-occurrence clusters. Most CMV-associated TCR beta chains appeared to be HLA-restricted in a later analysis, and the HLA associations seemed to be driven largely by CMV exposure. Most TCR sequences were seen in very few donors, while some public TCRs were found in many individuals. Because HLA typing was unavailable for some donors at each locus, only the typed subset was used in association tests. Linkage disequilibrium might explain the correlated functional status among segregating V segments, but an unknown experimental factor could not be ruled out.

As to this clone: The antigen this receptor binds is unknown. Base-call qualities are not available, and no considerably larger clone is one nucleotide away.

Taken from the germline V gene, the CDR1 and CDR2 loops are KGHSH and LQKENI. The CDR3 covers 13 residues, taking in both the cysteine and the phenylalanine. Only CDR3 DNA remains: 39 bases, in frame from the first base. V gives up 5 bases and J gives up 5 bases, and the segment between their germline ends measures 12 bases. In total, just over 650 healthy bone marrow donors made up the cohort. At the time of sampling, all cohort members were nominally healthy, though unrecorded immune exposures were likely present. The donor was CMV seronegative and belonged to the group of approximately 320 seronegative cohort members. Each donor provided a peripheral blood sample, and peripheral blood mononuclear cells were used for TCR beta sequencing. Genomic DNA extraction from the blood cell samples was performed with the Qiagen DNeasy Blood Extraction Kit. Libraries were built with the immunoSEQ multiplex PCR assay. A mixture of 60 forward primers for TCR Vbeta segments and 13 reverse primers for TCR Jbeta segments was used in the multiplex PCR. The CDR3 region of rearranged TCR beta genes was amplified from genomic DNA by a multiplex PCR assay. Amplified TCR beta libraries were sequenced as 87-base-pair reads on the Illumina HiSeq System. In the authors' own workflow: Across the 640 or so repertoires, a later analysis counted 80 million or so unique TCR beta chains, around 11 million of which were shared by at least two donors. Raw reads were error-corrected and collapsed into unique sequences by a nearest-neighbor algorithm in which closely related sequences were merged to remove PCR and sequencing errors. V, D and J gene segments were assigned by aligning CDR3 sequences to IMGT reference sequences. For a sequence to be retained, a match of at least six nucleotides to both a V gene segment and a J gene segment was required. Rearrangements were classified as productive when the CDR3 lacked stop codons and remained in frame with V and J, and all other rearrangements were classified as non-productive. CDR3 was defined according to IMGT convention as the region running from the second conserved V-encoded cysteine to the conserved J-encoded phenylalanine. The earlier analysis of some 540 of the donors excluded any sequence lacking an unambiguous match to a single V gene segment. An earlier analysis of a few hundred of the donors classified V segments as functional when productive rearrangements were above 56.7% and as segregating when the standard deviation between donors was above 5%. A statistical classification framework was built for diagnosing cytomegalovirus status from the catalog of TCR beta chain sequences. In a later analysis, V and J genes were assigned by comparing TCR nucleotide sequences against IMGT/GENE-DB human TR gene sequences. In a later analysis, CDR3 sequences and most-parsimonious VDJ recombination scenarios were assigned using the TCRdist pipeline. A later analysis defined each TCR beta chain by its CDR3 amino acid sequence plus V-gene family, and excluded reads lacking a unique V-gene family. In a later analysis, nearly 600 highly shared, low-generation-probability nucleotide sequences were removed to address suspected cross-contamination and a sequencing artifact. For each public chain, a later analysis derived a clonal expansion index from normalized ranks of inferred template counts within each repertoire. In a later analysis, generation probabilities were computed with a VDJ recombination model fitted to out-of-frame rearrangements, and the resulting probabilities were checked against IGoR. In a later analysis, TCR-TCR, TCR-HLA and TCR-CMV co-occurrence was scored with hypergeometric tests, and a repertoire-size bias correction was applied to TCR pairs. In a later analysis, false discovery rates were estimated by permuting HLA or CMV assignments 20 times. In a later analysis, co-occurring TCRs were grouped using DBSCAN, with TCRdist sequence similarity added in when clustering inside HLA-allele-positive subsets. Repertoires with fewer than 30,000 or more than 120,000 public chains, plus five repertoires with anomalous nucleotide sharing, were excluded from co-occurrence clustering. Held by TCRdb, this immuneACCESS table contains in-frame sequences only and omits some clones. Under half of the omission traces to an unresolved V gene where checked; the cause of the rest is unknown. The V and J calls and clone size were taken over from that table, and D and trimming were inferred from the DNA. This sample lists about 150,000 clones; around 82% were detected once. The ten largest clones represent 0.35% to 0.45% of the sample.

The receptor was isolated from a boy younger than 10 in good health and CMV-seronegative. Sequencing was carried out using PBMCs. This sequence uses TRBV18 and TRBJ1-1, with TRBD1 as a weak D call on 6 bases. The bases read TGTGCCAGCTCAATTGGACAGCCAACTGAAGCTTTCTTT. Its coded protein is CASSIGQPTEAFF.